This TCR beta chain originates from a study of blood T cells in healthy people across ages. It was with a sample-barcoded 5' primer and a J-beta primer mix that a second PCR of about 6 to 12 cycles was run. Each CDR3 protein gets one entry after TCRdb re-called the 5' RACE reads with MiXCR. The data contain hundreds of thousands of distinct CDR3 sequences, 58% of them seen just once; the ten biggest clones take up 30% to 40%. The CDR3 has 15 amino acids. V lost 4 bases and J 0 bases, leaving 10 bases between the germline ends. Germline CDR1 MNHEY, CDR2 SMNVEV (reference sequence). This chain links TRBV27 with TRBJ1-5; no firm D call. This clonotype originated in a man aged 60-69 years in good health. The sample consisted of blood. CDR3 DNA sequence: TGTGCCAGCAGTTATGGGCCCTATAGCAATCAGCCCCAGCATTTT. Encoded protein: CASSYGPYSNQPQHF.